One and the same sample provided the 2 T cell receptor beta chains below, sequenced in a study of T cell repertoires in cytomegalovirus infection. TCRdb reanalysed the reads using MiXCR and keeps one entry per CDR3 protein. The sample lists about 350,000 distinct CDR3 sequences, about 32% occurring once. Their cognate antigens are unknown. The material was cultured PBMCs, obtained from culture after CMV antigen stimulation. All receptors derive from a human donor in good health (CMV status not recorded). Some clones in this sample may be carry-over from other donors' samples.

With regard to this clonotype: The junction differs from germline at one of its ends, possibly a read error. The chain links TRBV7-2 to TRBJ1-3; D call uncertain. The CDR3 extends over 15 amino acids. Looked up from germline, CDR1 is SGHTA and CDR2 is FQGNSA. The CDR3 region has the DNA TGTGCCAGCAGCGTCAGTCACGAATCTGGAAACACCATATATTTC. It encodes CASSVSHESGNTIYF.

This clonotype has a single count. The chain is built from TRBV24-1 and TRBJ1-2; D gene ambiguous. The CDR3 runs to 12 residues. Deletions cut 2 bases from V and 4 bases from J, with 4 bases between. Germline V lookup: CDR1 KGHDR, CDR2 SFDVKD. The CDR3 loop is CATSDSGYGYTF. CDR3 in DNA: TGTGCCACCAGTGATTCGGGCTATGGCTACACCTTC.